Reported below is one T cell receptor (beta chain). Its antigen remains unknown. The table came from immunoSEQ multiplex PCR; TCRdb's copy has only in-frame clones and leaves some out. This sample has tens of thousands of clones, with 92% found just once. The data were taken from a study of T cells in tuberculosis. Overall study: Sequenced TCRs come from CD1B-GMM tetramer-binding T cells. Within 7 days of starting treatment, or before, PBMC were stored. Study-wide results and caveats: Shorter CDR3-alpha in active tuberculosis partly drove smaller distances.

Noted time point: new active TB diagnosis, blood taken before or within 7 days of starting treatment. The V gene's germline CDR1 is WSHSY and CDR2 SAAADI. Trimming at V came to 6 bases and at J to 0 bases, leaving 9 bases not matched to a gene. This CDR3 is 16 amino acids long. This TCR came from an adult with tuberculosis. Some clones in this sample may be carry-over from other donors' samples. Specimen: PBMCs, collected at tuberculosis diagnosis. J is TRBJ2-3 and V is TRBV10-2; 7 nucleotides match TRBD1. CDR3 residues: CASSKHGTASTDTQYF. The CDR3 DNA reads TGCGCCAGCAGCAAACACGGGACAGCTAGCACAGATACGCAGTATTTT.